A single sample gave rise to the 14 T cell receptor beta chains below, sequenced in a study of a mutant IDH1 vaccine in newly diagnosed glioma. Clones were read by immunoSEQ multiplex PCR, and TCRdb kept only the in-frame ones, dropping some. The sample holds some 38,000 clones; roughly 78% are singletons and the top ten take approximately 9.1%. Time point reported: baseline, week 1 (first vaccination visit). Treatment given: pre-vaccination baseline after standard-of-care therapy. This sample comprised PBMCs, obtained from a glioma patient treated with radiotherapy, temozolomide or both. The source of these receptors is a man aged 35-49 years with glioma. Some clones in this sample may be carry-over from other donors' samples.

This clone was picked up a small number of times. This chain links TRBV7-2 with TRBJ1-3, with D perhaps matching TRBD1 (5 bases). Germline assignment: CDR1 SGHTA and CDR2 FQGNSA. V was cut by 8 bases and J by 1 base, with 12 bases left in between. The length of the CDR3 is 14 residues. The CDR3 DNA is TGTGCCAGCTCTTGGGGCGGGTCTGGAAACACCATATATTTT. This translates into CASSWGGSGNTIYF.

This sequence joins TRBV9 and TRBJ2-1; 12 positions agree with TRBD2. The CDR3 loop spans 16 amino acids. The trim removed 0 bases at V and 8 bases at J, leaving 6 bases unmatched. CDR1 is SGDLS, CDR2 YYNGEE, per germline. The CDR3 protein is CASSVALAGGHDEQFF. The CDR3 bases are TGTGCCAGCAGCGTAGCGCTAGCGGGGGGGCACGATGAGCAGTTCTTC.

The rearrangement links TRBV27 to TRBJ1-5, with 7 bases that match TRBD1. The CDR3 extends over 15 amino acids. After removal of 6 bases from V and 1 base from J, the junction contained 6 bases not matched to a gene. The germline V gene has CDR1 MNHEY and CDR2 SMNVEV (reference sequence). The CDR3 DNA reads TGTGCCAGCAGCCTACAGGGGCAAAGCAATCAGCCCCAGCATTTT. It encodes CASSLQGQSNQPQHF.

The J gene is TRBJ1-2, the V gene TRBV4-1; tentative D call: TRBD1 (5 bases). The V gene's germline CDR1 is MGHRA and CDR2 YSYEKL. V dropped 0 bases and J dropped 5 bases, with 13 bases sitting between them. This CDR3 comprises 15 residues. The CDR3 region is CASSQDPDRDYGYTF. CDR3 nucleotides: TGCGCCAGCAGCCAAGATCCCGACAGAGATTATGGCTACACCTTC.

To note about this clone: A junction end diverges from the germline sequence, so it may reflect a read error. The DNA for the CDR3 is TGTGCCAGCAACTTACTCGGGCAGGTGCCTAGCACAGATACGCAGTATTTT. Encoded protein: CASNLLGQVPSTDTQYF. The chain uses TRBV7-2 and TRBJ2-3; unclear D gene. The CDR3 loop spans 17 amino acids. CDR1 is SGHTA and CDR2 is FQGNSA in the germline V gene. Full variable domain (outside the CDR3, taken from reference TRBV7-2 and TRBJ2-3): GAGVSQSPSNKVTEKGKDVELRCDPISGHTALYWYRQSLGQGLEFLIYFQGNSAPDKSGLPSDRFSAERTGGSVSTLTIQRTQQEDSAVYLCASNLLGQVPSTDTQYFGPGTRLTVL.

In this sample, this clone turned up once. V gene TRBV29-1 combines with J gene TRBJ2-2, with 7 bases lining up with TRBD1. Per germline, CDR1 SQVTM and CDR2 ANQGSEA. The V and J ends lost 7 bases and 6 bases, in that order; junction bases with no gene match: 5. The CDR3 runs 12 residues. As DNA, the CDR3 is TGCAGCGCCCCAACAGGGGCCGGGGAGCTGTTTTTT. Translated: CSAPTGAGELFF.

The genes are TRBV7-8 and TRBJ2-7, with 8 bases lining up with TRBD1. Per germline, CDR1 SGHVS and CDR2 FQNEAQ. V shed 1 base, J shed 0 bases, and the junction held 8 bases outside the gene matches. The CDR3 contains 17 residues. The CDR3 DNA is TGTGCCAGCAGCTTAGGGGGCGGCGGACAGGGCTCCTACGAGCAGTACTTC. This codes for CASSLGGGGQGSYEQYF.

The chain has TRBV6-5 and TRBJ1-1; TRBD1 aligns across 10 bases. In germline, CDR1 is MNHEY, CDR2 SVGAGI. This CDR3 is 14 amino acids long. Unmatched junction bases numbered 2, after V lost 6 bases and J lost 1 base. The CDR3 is CASSRDRGNTEAFF. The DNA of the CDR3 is TGTGCCAGCAGCCGGGACAGGGGGAACACTGAAGCTTTCTTT.

The CDR3 sequence is CASSFRNGANEQFF. The CDR3 DNA sequence: TGTGCCAGCAGCTTCCGTAACGGGGCGAATGAGCAGTTCTTC. The chain uses TRBV5-4 and TRBJ2-1; D possibly uses TRBD1 or TRBD2 (5 bases each). V gave up 2 bases and J gave up 7 bases, with 13 bases separating them. CDR1 and CDR2 from the germline V gene are SGHNT and YYREEE (reference sequence). The CDR3 runs 14 residues.

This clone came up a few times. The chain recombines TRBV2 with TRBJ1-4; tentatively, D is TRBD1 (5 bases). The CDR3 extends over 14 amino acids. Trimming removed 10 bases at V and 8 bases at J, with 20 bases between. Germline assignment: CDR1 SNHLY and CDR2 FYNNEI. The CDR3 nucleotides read TGTGCCACCCAACGGACCTACAGGAACGAAAAACTGTTTTTT. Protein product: CATQRTYRNEKLFF.

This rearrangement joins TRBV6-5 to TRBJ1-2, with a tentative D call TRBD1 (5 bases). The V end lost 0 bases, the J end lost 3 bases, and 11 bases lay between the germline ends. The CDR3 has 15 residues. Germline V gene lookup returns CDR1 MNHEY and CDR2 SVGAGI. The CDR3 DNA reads TGTGCCAGCAGTTACTCGGGCGGGGCCGACTATGGCTACACCTTC. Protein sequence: CASSYSGGADYGYTF.

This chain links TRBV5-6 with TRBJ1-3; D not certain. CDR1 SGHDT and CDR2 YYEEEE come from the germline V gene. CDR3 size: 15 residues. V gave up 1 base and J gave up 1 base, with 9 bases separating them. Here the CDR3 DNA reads TGTGCCAGCAGCTTGTTGATGGATTCTGGAAACACCATATATTTT. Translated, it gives CASSLLMDSGNTIYF. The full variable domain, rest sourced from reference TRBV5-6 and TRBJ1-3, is DAGVTQSPTHLIKTRGQQVTLRCSPKSGHDTVSWYQQALGQGPQFIFQYYEEEERQRGNFPDRFSGHQFPNYSSELNVNALLLGDSALYLCASSLLMDSGNTIYFGEGSWLTVV.

The CDR3 region is CASSWAEEGTEAFF. DNA of the CDR3: TGTGCCAGCAGTTGGGCAGAAGAGGGCACTGAAGCTTTCTTT. This chain connects TRBV27 to TRBJ1-1; D gene ambiguous. This CDR3 has 14 amino acids. Germline CDR1 reads MNHEY; CDR2 reads SMNVEV (reference sequence). Trimming removed 4 bases from V and 4 bases from J, with 13 bases in between.

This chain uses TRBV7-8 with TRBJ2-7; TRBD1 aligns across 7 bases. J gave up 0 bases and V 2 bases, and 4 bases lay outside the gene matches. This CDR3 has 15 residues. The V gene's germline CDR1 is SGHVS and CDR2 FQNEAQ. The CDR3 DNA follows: TGTGCCAGCAGCTTATACCGGGACAGCTCCTACGAGCAGTACTTC. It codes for CASSLYRDSSYEQYF.